This T cell receptor (beta chain) was recovered during a study of identical twins. Points from the study as a whole: Excess twin sharing in beta out-of-frame sequences was weaker. With abundant cord blood beta clonotypes, insertions were fewer; memory repertoires showed no such pattern.

CDR3 length: 17 amino acids. The V gene's germline CDR1 is LGHDT and CDR2 YNNKEL (reference sequence). With 4 bases clipped from V and 0 bases from J, the junction kept 9 bases outside the gene matches. A single count supports this clonotype. Its antigen remains unidentified. MiXCR, run by TCRdb on the 5' RACE reads, gives a single entry per CDR3 protein. This table has 400,000 to 600,000 distinct CDR3 sequences, around 22% appearing once. These data also featured in a second study, about yellow fever vaccine responses in identical twins.

The rearrangement joins TRBV3-1 to TRBJ2-1, with TRBD2 identical over 7 bases. Sequencing used CD4+ T cells sorted from blood. The receptor was isolated from a woman between 18 and 29 years old in good health. CDR3 nucleotides: TGTGCCAGCAGCCCAGAGCCGGGGGGAAGCTCCTACAATGAGCAGTTCTTC. This encodes CASSPEPGGSSYNEQFF.